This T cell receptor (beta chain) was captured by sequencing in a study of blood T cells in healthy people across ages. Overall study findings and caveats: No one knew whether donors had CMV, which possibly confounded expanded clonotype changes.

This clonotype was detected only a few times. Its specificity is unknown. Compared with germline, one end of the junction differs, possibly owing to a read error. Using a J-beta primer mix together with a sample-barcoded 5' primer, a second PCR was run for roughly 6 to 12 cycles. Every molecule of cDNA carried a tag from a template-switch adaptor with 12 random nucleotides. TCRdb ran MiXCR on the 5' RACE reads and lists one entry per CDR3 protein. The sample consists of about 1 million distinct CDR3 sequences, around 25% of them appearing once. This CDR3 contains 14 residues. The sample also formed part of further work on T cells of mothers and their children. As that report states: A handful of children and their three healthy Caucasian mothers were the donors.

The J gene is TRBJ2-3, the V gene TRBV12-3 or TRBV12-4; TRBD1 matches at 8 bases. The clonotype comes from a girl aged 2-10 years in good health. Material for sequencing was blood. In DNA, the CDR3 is TGTGCCAGCAGAAGACAGGGGATAAGAGATGCGCAGTATTTT. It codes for CASRRQGIRDAQYF.